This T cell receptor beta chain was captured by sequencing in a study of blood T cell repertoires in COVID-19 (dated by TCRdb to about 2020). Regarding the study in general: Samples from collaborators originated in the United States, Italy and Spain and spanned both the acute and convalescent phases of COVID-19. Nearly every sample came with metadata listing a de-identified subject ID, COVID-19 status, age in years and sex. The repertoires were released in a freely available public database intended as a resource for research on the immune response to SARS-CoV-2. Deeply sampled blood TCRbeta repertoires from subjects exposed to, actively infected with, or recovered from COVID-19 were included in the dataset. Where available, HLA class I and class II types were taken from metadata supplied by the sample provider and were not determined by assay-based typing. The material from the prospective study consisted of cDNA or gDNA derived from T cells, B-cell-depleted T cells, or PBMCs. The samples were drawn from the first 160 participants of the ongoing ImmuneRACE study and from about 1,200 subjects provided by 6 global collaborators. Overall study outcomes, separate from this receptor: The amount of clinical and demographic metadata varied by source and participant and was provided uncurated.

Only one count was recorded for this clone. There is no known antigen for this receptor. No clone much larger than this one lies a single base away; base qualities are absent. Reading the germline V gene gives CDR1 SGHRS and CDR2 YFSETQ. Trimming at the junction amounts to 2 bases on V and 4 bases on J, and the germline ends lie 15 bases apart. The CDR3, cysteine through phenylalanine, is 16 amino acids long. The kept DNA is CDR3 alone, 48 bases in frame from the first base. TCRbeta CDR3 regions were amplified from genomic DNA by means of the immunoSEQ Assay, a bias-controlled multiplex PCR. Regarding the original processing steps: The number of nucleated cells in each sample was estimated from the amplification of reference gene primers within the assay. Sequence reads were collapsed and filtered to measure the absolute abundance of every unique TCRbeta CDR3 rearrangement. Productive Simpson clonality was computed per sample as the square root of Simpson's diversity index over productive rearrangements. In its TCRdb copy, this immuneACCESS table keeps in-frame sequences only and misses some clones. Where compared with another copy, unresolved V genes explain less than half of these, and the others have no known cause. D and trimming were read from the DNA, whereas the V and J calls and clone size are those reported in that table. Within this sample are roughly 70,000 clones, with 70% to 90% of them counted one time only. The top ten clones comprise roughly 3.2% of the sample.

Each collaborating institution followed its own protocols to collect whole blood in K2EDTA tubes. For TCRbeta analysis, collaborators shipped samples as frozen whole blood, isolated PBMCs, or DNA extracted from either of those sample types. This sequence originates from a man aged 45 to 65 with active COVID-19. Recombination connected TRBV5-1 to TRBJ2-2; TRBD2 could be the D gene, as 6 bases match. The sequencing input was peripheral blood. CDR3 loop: CASSLPVTSSTGELFF. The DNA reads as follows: TGCGCCAGCAGCTTACCGGTGACTAGTAGCACCGGGGAGCTGTTTTTT.